This record concerns one TCR beta chain sequence. Its antigen target is currently unknown. Base qualities were left out, and no much larger clone turns up one base away. This entry is derived from a study of CD8 T cells in Susac syndrome (dated by TCRdb to between 2018 and 2020). As for the study more broadly: Repertoire sequencing was used to test whether CD8+ T cell activation and differentiation in Susac syndrome was antigen driven. The study compared CD8+ T cell repertoire clonality among roughly eleven healthy donors, some 14 Susac syndrome patients and some 16 multiple sclerosis patients.

Points the paper makes about the study in general: The number of individuals in the TCR sequencing and HLA analysis was recognized as being relatively small.

RNA was extracted using the RNeasy kit, and roughly 0.5 to 1 ug of the RNA was reverse transcribed with random hexamers. The immunoSEQ multiplex PCR assay, which covers 54 Vbeta and 13 Jbeta segments, was used to amplify TCR beta CDR3 regions. Bias from PCR amplification was corrected by using a synthetic template baseline for primer optimization and for computational correction. Processing in the source paper ran as follows. Reads were annotated to V, D and J genes according to IMGT and were analyzed with immunoSEQ Analyzer, with only productive sequences retained. To calculate clonality, Shannon entropy was normalized by log2 of the number of productive unique sequences and then subtracted from one. For each patient and control, public and private clones were evaluated among the 100 most prevalent clones. A clone was defined as Susac-specific if it was absent from the healthy and MS cohorts, from more than 850 published viral clones and from other ImmuneACCESS disease sequences. Using fastp at Q25 and MiXCR, TCRdb reprocessed the public reads and kept productive beta chains. Rows are unified per CDR3 protein, each entry keeping the most common DNA and genes. None of the V and J calls come from the authors' own analysis; TCRdb made them. The sample includes about 180,000 distinct CDR3 sequences, with 85% to 95% observed a single time. The ten largest clones add up to 0.15% to 0.2% of the sample.

Peripheral blood CD8+ and CD4+ T cells from healthy donors, Susac syndrome patients and multiple sclerosis patients were profiled using high-throughput TCR beta sequencing. Treatment-naive patients with stable or active relapsing-remitting disease fulfilling revised McDonald criteria were used as multiple sclerosis controls. Bulk CD8+ and CD4+ T cells were purified magnetically by negative isolation, whereas CD8+ TEMRA cells were enriched by FACS. Blood was collected in EDTA tubes and processed within 24 hours, with PBMCs isolated through density gradient centrifugation. PBMCs intended for TCR sequencing were cryopreserved in liquid nitrogen and were subsequently thawed in a 37 degrees C water bath. The sorted or isolated CD4+, CD8+ and CD8+ TEMRA cells reached a purity of at least 90%. Via the germline V gene, CDR1 is SQVTM and CDR2 ANQGSEA. V is cut by 7 bases and J by 11 bases, and the space between the germline ends is 14 bases. Inclusive of the bounding cysteine and phenylalanine, the CDR3 is 10 residues long. Just the 30-base CDR3 DNA is kept, in frame starting at base 1.

Sequencing was done on a sample of CD8+ T cells from PBMCs. The sequence joins TRBV29-1 to TRBJ1-1; a tentative D match to TRBD1 spans 5 bases. This TCR was sampled from a human donor with multiple sclerosis. The nucleotide sequence reads TGCAGCGCCCTCTTTGGGGCCGCTTTCTTT. This translates into CSALFGAAFF.